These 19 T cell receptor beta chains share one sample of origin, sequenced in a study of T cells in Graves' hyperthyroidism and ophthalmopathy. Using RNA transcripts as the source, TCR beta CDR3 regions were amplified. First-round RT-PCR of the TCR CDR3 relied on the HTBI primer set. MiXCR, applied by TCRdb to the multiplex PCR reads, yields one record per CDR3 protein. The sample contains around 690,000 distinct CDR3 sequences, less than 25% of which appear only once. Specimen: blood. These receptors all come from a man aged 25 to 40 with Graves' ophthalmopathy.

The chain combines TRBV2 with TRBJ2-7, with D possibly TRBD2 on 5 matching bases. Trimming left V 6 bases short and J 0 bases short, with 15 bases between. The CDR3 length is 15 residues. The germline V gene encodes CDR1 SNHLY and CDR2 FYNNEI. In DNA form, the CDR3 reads TGTGCCAGCAGCGACTATACGGGCTTCTCCTACGAGCAGTACTTC. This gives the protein CASSDYTGFSYEQYF.

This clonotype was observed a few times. The CDR3 region has the DNA TGTGCCAGCAGTTACAGGGCAGCAGATACGCAGTATTTT. Protein product: CASSYRAADTQYF. The chain joins TRBV6-2 or TRBV6-3 to TRBJ2-3; D is undetermined. Germline assignment: CDR1 MNHEY and CDR2 SVGEGT. Trimming took off 2 bases at V and 4 bases at J, with 7 bases between the two ends. The CDR3 spans 13 residues.

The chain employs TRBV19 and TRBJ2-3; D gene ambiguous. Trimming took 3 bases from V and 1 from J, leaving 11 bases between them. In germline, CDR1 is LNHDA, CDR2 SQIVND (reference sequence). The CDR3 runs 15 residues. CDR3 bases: TGTGCCAGTAGTATGGCAGTAGGTGGCACAGATACGCAGTATTTT. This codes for CASSMAVGGTDTQYF.

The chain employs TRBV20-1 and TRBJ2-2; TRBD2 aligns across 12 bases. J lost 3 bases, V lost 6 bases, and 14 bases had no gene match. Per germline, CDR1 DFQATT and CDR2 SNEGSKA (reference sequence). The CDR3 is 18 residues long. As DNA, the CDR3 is TGCAGTGCAACCCCGGGACTAGCGGGCGGAGGTTACACCGGGGAGCTGTTTTTT. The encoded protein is CSATPGLAGGGYTGELFF.

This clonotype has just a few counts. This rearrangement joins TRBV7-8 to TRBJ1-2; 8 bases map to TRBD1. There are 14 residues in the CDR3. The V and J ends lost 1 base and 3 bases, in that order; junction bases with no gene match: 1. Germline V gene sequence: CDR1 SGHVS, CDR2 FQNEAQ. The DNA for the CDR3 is TGTGCCAGCAGCTTAGTGGGACAGGACTATGGCTACACCTTC. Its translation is CASSLVGQDYGYTF.

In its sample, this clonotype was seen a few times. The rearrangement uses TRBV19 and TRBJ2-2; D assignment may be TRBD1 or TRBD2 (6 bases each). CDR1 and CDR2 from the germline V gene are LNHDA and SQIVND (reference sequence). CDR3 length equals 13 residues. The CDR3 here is CASLRGGNGELFF. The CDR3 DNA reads TGTGCTTCCCTGCGAGGGGGGAACGGGGAGCTGTTTTTT.

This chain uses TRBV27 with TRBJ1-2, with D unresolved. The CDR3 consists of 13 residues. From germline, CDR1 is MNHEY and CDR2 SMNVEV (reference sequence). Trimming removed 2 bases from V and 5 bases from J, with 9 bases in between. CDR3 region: CASSLAPAYGYTF. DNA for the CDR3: TGTGCCAGCAGTTTAGCCCCAGCTTATGGCTACACCTTC.

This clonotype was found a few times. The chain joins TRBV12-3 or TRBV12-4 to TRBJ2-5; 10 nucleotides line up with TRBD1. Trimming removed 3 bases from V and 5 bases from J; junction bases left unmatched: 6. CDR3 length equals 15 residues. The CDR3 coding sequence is TGTGCCAGCAGTTTTGGGGACAGGGGAGAGGAGACCCAGTACTTC. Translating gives CASSFGDRGEETQYF.

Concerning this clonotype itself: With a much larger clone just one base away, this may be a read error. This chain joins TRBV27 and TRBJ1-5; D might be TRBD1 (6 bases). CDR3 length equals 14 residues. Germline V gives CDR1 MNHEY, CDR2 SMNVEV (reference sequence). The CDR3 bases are TGTGCCAGCAGTTTGAGCAGGGGCAATCGGCCCCAGCATTTT. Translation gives CASSLSRGNRPQHF.

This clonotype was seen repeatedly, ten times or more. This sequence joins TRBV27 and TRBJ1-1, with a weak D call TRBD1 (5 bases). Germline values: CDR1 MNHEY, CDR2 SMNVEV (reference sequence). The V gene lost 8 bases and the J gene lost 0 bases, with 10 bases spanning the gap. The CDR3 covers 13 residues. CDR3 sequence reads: CASLGTVNTEAFF. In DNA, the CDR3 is TGTGCCAGCCTCGGGACGGTGAACACTGAAGCTTTCTTT.

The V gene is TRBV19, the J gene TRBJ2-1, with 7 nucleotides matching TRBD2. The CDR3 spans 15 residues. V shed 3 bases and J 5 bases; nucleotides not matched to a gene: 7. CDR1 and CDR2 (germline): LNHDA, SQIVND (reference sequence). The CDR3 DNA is TGTGCCAGTAGTATGGGGCTAGCGGTCAACAATGAGCAGTTCTTC. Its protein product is CASSMGLAVNNEQFF. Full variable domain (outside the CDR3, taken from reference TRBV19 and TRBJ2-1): DGGITQSPKYLFRKEGQNVTLSCEQNLNHDAMYWYRQDPGQGLRLIYYSQIVNDFQKGDIAEGYSVSREKKESFPLTVTSAQKNPTAFYLCASSMGLAVNNEQFFGPGTRLTVL.

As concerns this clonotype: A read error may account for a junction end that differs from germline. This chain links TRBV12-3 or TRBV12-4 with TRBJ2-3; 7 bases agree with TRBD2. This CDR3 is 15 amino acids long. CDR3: CASSLADTATDTQYF. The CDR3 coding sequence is TGTGCCAGCAGTCTAGCGGACACAGCCACAGATACGCAGTATTTT.

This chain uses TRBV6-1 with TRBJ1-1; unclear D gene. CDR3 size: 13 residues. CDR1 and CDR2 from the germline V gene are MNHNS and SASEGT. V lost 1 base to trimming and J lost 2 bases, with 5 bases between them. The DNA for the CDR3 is TGTGCCAGCAGTGAAGTGGATAACACTGAAGCTTTCTTT. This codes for CASSEVDNTEAFF.

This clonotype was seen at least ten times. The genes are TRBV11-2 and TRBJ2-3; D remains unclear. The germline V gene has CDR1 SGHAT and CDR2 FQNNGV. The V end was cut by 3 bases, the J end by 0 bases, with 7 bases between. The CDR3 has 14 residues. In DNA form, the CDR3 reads TGTGCCAGCAGCTTGTTTAGGAGCACAGATACGCAGTATTTT. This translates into CASSLFRSTDTQYF.

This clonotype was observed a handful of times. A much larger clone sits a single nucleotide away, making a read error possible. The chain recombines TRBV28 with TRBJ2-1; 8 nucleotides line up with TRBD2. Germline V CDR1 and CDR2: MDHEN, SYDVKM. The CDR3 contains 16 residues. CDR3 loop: CAIISAGVGSNNEQFF. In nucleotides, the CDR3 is TGTGCCATCATTTCAGCGGGAGTGGGCTCCAACAATGAGCAGTTCTTC.

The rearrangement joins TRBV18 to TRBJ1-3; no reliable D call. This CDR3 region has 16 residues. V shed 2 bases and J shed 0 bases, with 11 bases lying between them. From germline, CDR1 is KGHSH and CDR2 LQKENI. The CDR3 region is CASSPGQRNSGNTIYF. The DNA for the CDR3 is TGTGCCAGCTCACCAGGCCAGCGAAACTCTGGAAACACCATATATTTT.

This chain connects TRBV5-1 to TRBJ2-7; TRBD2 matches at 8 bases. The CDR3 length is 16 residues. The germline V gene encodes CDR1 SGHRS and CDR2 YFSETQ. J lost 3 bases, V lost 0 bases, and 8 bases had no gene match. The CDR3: CASSLAGGAPGYEQYF. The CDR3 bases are TGCGCCAGCAGCTTGGCGGGGGGGGCGCCAGGCTACGAGCAGTACTTC.

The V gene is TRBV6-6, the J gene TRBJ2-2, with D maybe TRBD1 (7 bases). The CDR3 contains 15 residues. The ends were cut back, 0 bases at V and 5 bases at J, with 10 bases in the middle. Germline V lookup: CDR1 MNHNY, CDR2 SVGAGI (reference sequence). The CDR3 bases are TGTGCCAGCAGTTACTCGCCAGGGGGGACCGGGGAGCTGTTTTTT. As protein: CASSYSPGGTGELFF.

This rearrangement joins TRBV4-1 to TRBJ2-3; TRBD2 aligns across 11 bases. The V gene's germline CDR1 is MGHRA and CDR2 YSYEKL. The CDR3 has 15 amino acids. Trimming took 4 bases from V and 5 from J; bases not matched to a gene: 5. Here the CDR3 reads CASSLSGREVDTQYF. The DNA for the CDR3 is TGCGCCAGCAGCCTTAGCGGGAGGGAGGTAGATACGCAGTATTTT.